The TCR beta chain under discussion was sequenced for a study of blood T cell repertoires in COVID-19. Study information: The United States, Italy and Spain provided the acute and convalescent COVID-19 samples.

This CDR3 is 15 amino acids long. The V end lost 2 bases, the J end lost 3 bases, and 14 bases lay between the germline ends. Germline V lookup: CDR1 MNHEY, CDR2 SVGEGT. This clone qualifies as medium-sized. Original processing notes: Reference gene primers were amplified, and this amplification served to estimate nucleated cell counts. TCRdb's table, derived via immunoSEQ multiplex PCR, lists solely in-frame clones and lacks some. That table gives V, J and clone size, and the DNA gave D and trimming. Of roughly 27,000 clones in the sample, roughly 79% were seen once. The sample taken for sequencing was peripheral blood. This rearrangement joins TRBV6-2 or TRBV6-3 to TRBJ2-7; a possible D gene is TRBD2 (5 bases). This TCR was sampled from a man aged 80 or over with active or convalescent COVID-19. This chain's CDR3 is CASSYPWAGDYEQYF. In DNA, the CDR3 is TGTGCCAGCAGTTACCCGTGGGCCGGGGACTACGAGCAGTACTTC.